This T cell receptor beta chain was sequenced during a study of OX40 agonist ivuxolimab in advanced cancers. Turning to the study itself: Cohort: more than 75% men, mean age approximately 64, aged about 23 to 80.

Clones were read by immunoSEQ multiplex PCR, and TCRdb kept only the in-frame ones, dropping some. This sample has about 100,000 clones, with 80% to 95% found just once. This clone was detected only a few times. V shed 5 bases and J shed 4 bases, with 6 bases lying between them. The CDR3 runs to 11 residues. Per the germline V gene, CDR1 is SGHVS and CDR2 is FQNEAQ. This specimen consisted of CD4+ or CD8+ T cells sorted from blood, obtained in a trial of the OX40 agonist ivuxolimab. The chain carries TRBV7-8 and TRBJ2-7, with D hard to call. This receptor was identified in an adult with an advanced solid tumor such as melanoma, head and neck, liver or kidney cancer. The CDR3 reads CASSVEYEQYF. The CDR3, as DNA: TGTGCCAGCAGCGTAGAATACGAGCAGTACTTC. The variable domain in full, completed from reference TRBV7-8 and TRBJ2-7, reads GAGVSQSPRYKVAKRGQDVALRCDPISGHVSLFWYQQALGQGPEFLTYFQNEAQLDKSGLPSDRFFAERPEGSVSTLKIQRTQQEDSAVYLCASSVEYEQYFGPGTRLTVT.